A single sample gave rise to the 12 T cell receptor beta chains below, sequenced in a study of technical replicates of blood from four donors. TCRdb keeps only in-frame clones here, not all; method: immunoSEQ multiplex PCR. Here the sample spans some 80,000 clones, 97% being singletons. The source material was T cells isolated from PBMCs. The origin of the receptors is a human donor in good health.

This clone came up once. J is TRBJ1-1 and V is TRBV6-5; 10 bases fit TRBD1. Germline values: CDR1 MNHEY, CDR2 SVGAGI. The CDR3 contains 13 residues. V shed 6 bases and J 5 bases; nucleotides not matched to a gene: 3. CDR3 sequence (DNA): TGTGCCAGCAGCTGGACAGGGGGAACTGAAGCTTTCTTT. It specifies CASSWTGGTEAFF.

This chain uses TRBV6-6 with TRBJ2-7; D gene unclear. CDR3 size: 12 residues. CDR1 is MNHNY, CDR2 SVGAGI, per germline (reference sequence). With 8 bases removed from V and 1 base from J, the gap between germline ends came to 9 bases. The CDR3 loop reads CASRDTSYEQYF. The CDR3, as DNA: TGTGCCAGCCGAGACACTTCCTACGAGCAGTACTTC.

CDR3 sequence (DNA): TGTGCCAGCACTTTTAACCGGGACAGGGGTAGCGAGCAGTACTTC. Its protein product is CASTFNRDRGSEQYF. The chain links TRBV6-1 to TRBJ2-7; 10 nucleotides agree with TRBD1. CDR3 length: 15 residues. The J segment lost 6 bases and the V segment lost 7 bases, leaving 12 bases of the junction unmatched. CDR1 is MNHNS, CDR2 SASEGT, per germline.

The rearrangement links TRBV7-9 to TRBJ2-5; D perhaps matches TRBD1 (6 bases). The V and J ends lost 2 bases and 2 bases respectively, with 6 bases between them. Germline CDR1 and CDR2: SEHNR and FQNEAQ (reference sequence). The CDR3 length is 13 residues. The CDR3 DNA reads as TGTGCCAGCAGCTTAAGGGGGCAAGAGACCCAGTACTTC. Translating gives CASSLRGQETQYF.

This chain connects TRBV13 to TRBJ2-7; 8 nucleotides align to TRBD1. V dropped 5 bases and J dropped 3; count of bases not matched to a gene: 3. This CDR3 spans 13 amino acids. Germline V gives CDR1 PRHDT, CDR2 FYEKMQ (reference sequence). The CDR3: CASSPDRGYEQYF. The CDR3 DNA reads as TGTGCCAGCAGCCCTGACAGGGGCTACGAGCAGTACTTC.

The chain is built from TRBV2 and TRBJ2-3; 9 bases match TRBD2. The CDR3 runs to 15 residues. The junction had 14 bases not matched to a gene; V was cut back by 10 bases and J by 6 bases. Germline loops: CDR1 SNHLY, CDR2 FYNNEI. CDR3 in amino acids: CATYSPGTSMDTQYF. The CDR3 nucleotides read TGTGCCACCTACTCCCCTGGGACTAGCATGGATACGCAGTATTTT.

This sequence joins TRBV7-3 and TRBJ2-1; 14 bases match TRBD2. CDR3 length: 19 residues. The V and J ends lost 5 bases and 2 bases, in that order; junction bases with no gene match: 11. Germline V gene sequence: CDR1 SGHTA, CDR2 FQGTGA. CDR3: CASSEKGLAGEFPYNEQFF. The CDR3 nucleotides are TGTGCCAGCAGCGAAAAGGGACTAGCGGGAGAATTCCCCTACAATGAGCAGTTCTTC.

The chain recombines TRBV11-3 with TRBJ1-2; weak D call: TRBD1 (6 bases). CDR3 length: 12 residues. Trimming removed 5 bases at V and 8 bases at J, with 12 bases between. The V gene's germline CDR1 is SGHNT and CDR2 YENEEA. The CDR3 DNA is TGTGCCAGCAGCCAAGGACAGACAGGCTACACCTTC. This translates into CASSQGQTGYTF.

The rearrangement joins TRBV19 to TRBJ2-7; tentatively, D is TRBD1 (5 bases). V gave up 2 bases and J gave up 5 bases, with 10 bases separating them. The CDR3 sequence is 13 residues long. Germline V gene data show CDR1 as LNHDA and CDR2 as SQIVND (reference sequence). CDR3 in amino acids: CASSIRSRDEQYF. In nucleotides, the CDR3 is TGTGCCAGTAGTATAAGGAGCAGGGACGAGCAGTACTTC. The whole variable domain, filled in from reference TRBV19 and TRBJ2-7, reads DGGITQSPKYLFRKEGQNVTLSCEQNLNHDAMYWYRQDPGQGLRLIYYSQIVNDFQKGDIAEGYSVSREKKESFPLTVTSAQKNPTAFYLCASSIRSRDEQYFGPGTRLTVT.

The V call is TRBV6-6, the J call TRBJ2-1; D might be TRBD2 (5 bases). The germline gives CDR1 MNHNY, CDR2 SVGAGI (reference sequence). The CDR3 totals 16 residues. Trimming cost V 3 bases and J 0 bases, with 12 bases left between them. In nucleotides, the CDR3 is TGTGCCAGCAGTTATATTAGCGAGAGCTCCTACAATGAGCAGTTCTTC. This translates into CASSYISESSYNEQFF.

CDR3 protein: CAWSPGTGDEKLFF. The CDR3 DNA follows: TGTGCCTGGAGTCCGGGGACAGGGGATGAAAAACTGTTTTTT. The rearrangement uses TRBV30 and TRBJ1-4; 10 positions agree with TRBD1. The CDR3 length is 14 residues. In germline, CDR1 is GTSNPN, CDR2 SVGIG (reference sequence). The junction had 3 bases not matched to a gene; V was cut back by 2 bases and J by 6 bases.

This clone was observed a single time. The chain recombines TRBV19 with TRBJ1-5; D may be TRBD1 (6 bases). The CDR3 is made up of 12 amino acids. The V and J ends lost 4 bases and 15 bases respectively, with 16 bases between them. CDR1 is LNHDA, CDR2 SQIVND, per germline (reference sequence). CDR3 in DNA: TGTGCCAGTAGTACTACTTCAAGGGGGTGGCATTTT. The encoded protein is CASSTTSRGWHF.